A selection of T cell receptor beta chains follows, all from one sample in a study of graft-versus-host responses after intestinal transplantation. The assay was immunoSEQ multiplex PCR, and TCRdb's table has in-frame clones only and misses some. The data hold 4,000 or so clones, with 25% to 30% observed a single time. The starting material was alloreactive CD4+ T cells from a mixed lymphocyte reaction culture, obtained before transplantation. The receptors come from a human patient who was an organ donor for intestinal transplantation. Each CDR3 is given with its conserved first and last residue. Each record gives: clone size, D gene, V gene, J gene, CDR3 protein, CDR3 DNA. A D gene is named only where the DNA matches it firmly. Size is stated for part of the rows, as once, few or many counts, or as a class when the clone is expanded.

size: -; D: TRBD1; V: TRBV18; J: TRBJ2-3; CDR3: CASSRDRVTDTQYF; DNA: TGTGCCAGCTCACGGGACAGGGTGACAGATACGCAGTATTTT
size: few; D: TRBD1; V: TRBV6-9; J: TRBJ2-7; CDR3: CASSEAKGTGSPRQYF; DNA: TGTGCCAGCAGTGAAGCAAAGGGGACAGGGTCACCGCGGCAGTACTTC
size: once; D: TRBD1; V: TRBV5-1; J: TRBJ2-7; CDR3: CASSMTGGSYEQYF; DNA: TGCGCCAGCAGCATGACAGGGGGCTCCTACGAGCAGTACTTC
size: few; D: TRBD2; V: TRBV5-6; J: TRBJ2-1; CDR3: CASSLLAASSYNEQFF; DNA: TGTGCCAGCAGCCTACTAGCGGCGAGCTCCTACAATGAGCAGTTCTTC
size: large; D: TRBD1; V: TRBV6-4; J: TRBJ1-2; CDR3: CASSAGTGRANYGYTF; DNA: TGTGCCAGCAGTGCCGGGACAGGGAGGGCTAACTATGGCTACACCTTC
size: -; D: -; V: TRBV7-9; J: TRBJ1-3; CDR3: CASSWASSGNTIYF; DNA: TGTGCCAGCAGCTGGGCGAGCTCTGGAAACACCATATATTTT
size: few; D: TRBD1; V: TRBV27; J: TRBJ2-3; CDR3: CATRTGWEDTQYF; DNA: TGTGCCACCCGGACAGGGTGGGAGGATACGCAGTATTTT
size: few; D: TRBD1; V: TRBV11-1; J: TRBJ1-5; CDR3: CASSSDRGNQPQHF; DNA: TGTGCCAGCAGCTCGGACAGGGGCAATCAGCCCCAGCATTTT
size: few; D: -; V: TRBV7-2; J: TRBJ2-1; CDR3: CASSPGTYSSYNEQFF; DNA: TGTGCCAGCAGCCCCGGGACCTATTCCTCCTACAATGAGCAGTTCTTC
size: few; D: -; V: TRBV5-1; J: TRBJ2-6; CDR3: CASSWTGGGVNVLTF; DNA: TGCGCCAGCAGCTGGACAGGAGGGGGGGTCAACGTCCTGACTTTC
size: medium-sized; D: -; V: TRBV7-9; J: TRBJ2-3; CDR3: CASSFQTTDTQYF; DNA: TGTGCCAGCAGCTTCCAAACCACAGATACGCAGTATTTT
size: few; D: TRBD1; V: TRBV2; J: TRBJ1-2; CDR3: CASSYRGHYGYTF; DNA: TGTGCCAGCAGTTACAGGGGGCACTATGGCTACACCTTC
size: medium-sized; D: -; V: TRBV7-2; J: TRBJ1-5; CDR3: CASSLAGSGQPQHF; DNA: TGTGCCAGCAGCTTAGCAGGGTCGGGTCAGCCCCAGCATTTT
size: medium-sized; D: -; V: TRBV2; J: TRBJ2-7; CDR3: CGHRVAGSHEQYF; DNA: TGTGGTCATAGAGTGGCAGGGTCCCACGAGCAGTACTTC
size: medium-sized; D: -; V: TRBV6-5; J: TRBJ1-1; CDR3: CASSYSRGARTEAFF; DNA: TGTGCCAGCAGTTACTCGAGGGGGGCGCGAACTGAAGCTTTCTTT
size: -; D: -; V: TRBV11-2; J: TRBJ1-4; CDR3: CASSLDPWGEKLFF; DNA: TGTGCCAGCAGCTTAGATCCCTGGGGGGAAAAACTGTTTTTT
size: few; D: TRBD2; V: TRBV6-1; J: TRBJ2-5; CDR3: CASSDPIAGAQETQYF; DNA: TGTGCCAGCAGTGACCCTATAGCGGGGGCCCAAGAGACCCAGTACTTC
size: few; D: TRBD2; V: TRBV6-4; J: TRBJ2-7; CDR3: CASSLLAGSYEQYF; DNA: TGTGCCAGCAGTTTACTAGCGGGCTCCTACGAGCAGTACTTC
size: few; D: -; V: TRBV7-3; J: TRBJ1-1; CDR3: CASTWGPGTEAFF; DNA: TGTGCCAGCACGTGGGGTCCGGGCACTGAAGCTTTCTTT
size: -; D: -; V: TRBV7-2; J: TRBJ2-7; CDR3: CASSPTRRMRYYEQYF; DNA: TGTGCCAGCAGCCCCACTCGAAGAATGAGGTACTACGAGCAGTACTTC
size: few; D: -; V: TRBV7-1; J: TRBJ2-7; CDR3: CASSLTPRAASYEQYF; DNA: TGTGCCAGCAGCTTAACCCCCAGGGCGGCATCGTACGAGCAGTACTTC
size: -; D: TRBD2; V: TRBV4-1; J: TRBJ2-1; CDR3: CASGLAGDYNEQFF; DNA: TGCGCCAGTGGGTTGGCGGGGGACTACAATGAGCAGTTCTTC
size: -; D: TRBD2; V: TRBV5-6; J: TRBJ2-7; CDR3: CASSLLAGGPYEQYF; DNA: TGTGCCAGCAGCTTGTTAGCGGGGGGGCCCTACGAGCAGTACTTC
size: medium-sized; D: TRBD2; V: TRBV5-4; J: TRBJ2-7; CDR3: CASSGGLAGGFYEQYF; DNA: TGTGCCAGCAGCGGGGGACTAGCGGGGGGCTTCTACGAGCAGTACTTC
size: -; D: -; V: TRBV9; J: TRBJ1-1; CDR3: CASSVRVEGTEAFF; DNA: TGTGCCAGCAGCGTGCGGGTTGAGGGCACTGAAGCTTTCTTT
size: few; D: -; V: TRBV11-2; J: TRBJ1-1; CDR3: CASSFRDGNTEAFF; DNA: TGTGCCAGCAGCTTCAGGGACGGAAACACTGAAGCTTTCTTT
size: -; D: -; V: TRBV4-3; J: TRBJ2-1; CDR3: CASSQERAPGHLGEQFF; DNA: TGCGCCAGCAGCCAAGAGCGGGCCCCCGGGCACCTGGGGGAGCAGTTCTTC
size: -; D: -; V: TRBV5-1; J: TRBJ2-5; CDR3: CASSFQETQYF; DNA: TGCGCCAGCAGCTTCCAAGAGACCCAGTACTTC
size: -; D: -; V: TRBV6-5; J: TRBJ1-4; CDR3: CASRGRLGEKLFF; DNA: TGTGCCAGCAGGGGTAGATTGGGCGAAAAGCTGTTTTTT
size: -; D: -; V: TRBV11-3; J: TRBJ1-1; CDR3: CASSIRTAEAFF; DNA: TGTGCCAGCAGCATTCGGACAGCCGAAGCTTTCTTT
size: -; D: -; V: TRBV10-3; J: TRBJ1-1; CDR3: CAITPTGLDTEAFF; DNA: TGTGCCATCACCCCCACAGGGTTGGACACTGAAGCTTTCTTT
size: -; D: -; V: TRBV7-2; J: TRBJ2-5; CDR3: CASSLVRSEETQYF; DNA: TGTGCCAGCAGCTTAGTGCGGAGCGAAGAGACCCAGTACTTC
size: few; D: -; V: TRBV27; J: TRBJ1-4; CDR3: CASSLYVTNEKLFF; DNA: TGTGCCAGCAGTTTATATGTAACTAATGAAAAACTGTTTTTT
size: -; D: TRBD1; V: TRBV7-2; J: TRBJ1-1; CDR3: CASSRTGLKAFF; DNA: TGTGCCAGCAGCCGGACAGGCCTCAAAGCTTTCTTT
size: once; D: -; V: TRBV30; J: TRBJ1-6; CDR3: CTWSVISGSSYSSPLHF; DNA: TGTACCTGGAGTGTCATATCAGGGAGCTCCTATAGTTCACCCCTCCACTTT
size: large; D: TRBD1; V: TRBV4-3; J: TRBJ1-1; CDR3: CASSRTGDTEAFF; DNA: TGCGCCAGCAGCCGGACAGGGGACACTGAAGCTTTCTTT
size: few; D: TRBD1; V: TRBV10-3; J: TRBJ2-7; CDR3: CAISDPARGRSYEQYF; DNA: TGTGCCATCAGTGACCCCGCGAGGGGGCGCTCCTACGAGCAGTACTTC
size: few; D: TRBD2; V: TRBV19; J: TRBJ2-1; CDR3: CASLPGTSGYNEQFF; DNA: TGTGCCAGCCTTCCCGGGACTAGCGGATACAATGAGCAGTTCTTC
size: few; D: -; V: TRBV5-5; J: TRBJ1-3; CDR3: CASSLHREGNTIYF; DNA: TGTGCCAGCAGCTTACACAGGGAGGGAAACACCATATATTTT
size: -; D: -; V: TRBV6-6; J: TRBJ2-7; CDR3: CASSYGQSYEQYF; DNA: TGTGCCAGCAGTTACGGACAGTCCTACGAGCAGTACTTC
size: -; D: TRBD1; V: TRBV7-3; J: TRBJ2-1; CDR3: CASSFGLTGKSYNEQFF; DNA: TGTGCCAGCAGCTTCGGGTTGACAGGGAAGTCCTACAATGAGCAGTTCTTC
size: -; D: -; V: TRBV4-2; J: TRBJ1-2; CDR3: CASSQDLGVRSNYGYTF; DNA: TGTGCCAGCAGCCAAGATTTGGGAGTGCGCTCTAACTATGGCTACACCTTC
size: -; D: -; V: TRBV7-3; J: TRBJ2-1; CDR3: CASSLFGGPGYNEQFF; DNA: TGTGCCAGCAGCTTATTTGGGGGGCCGGGGTACAATGAGCAGTTCTTC
size: -; D: -; V: TRBV12-2; J: TRBJ2-7; CDR3: CASRPPRGARREQYF; DNA: TGTGCAAGTCGCCCTCCGCGGGGGGCCCGTAGAGAGCAGTACTTC
size: few; D: -; V: TRBV6-5; J: TRBJ2-5; CDR3: CAGWETQYF; DNA: TGTGCCGGGTGGGAGACCCAGTACTTC